These T cell receptor beta chains were read from a single sample in a study of patients and donors after allogeneic stem cell transplantation. TCRdb reanalysed the RT-PCR reads using MiXCR and keeps one entry per CDR3 protein. The sample shows hundreds of thousands of distinct CDR3 sequences, 15% to 20% of them seen only once. The sample was blood, either unsorted or a sorted T cell fraction (not recorded which). Receptor source: a human donor who was either an allogeneic HSCT recipient or a stem cell or donor lymphocyte infusion donor (not recorded which). It is not recorded whose cells these are; they may come from a transplant donor. The CDR3 runs from the conserved cysteine through the conserved F or W. Each record gives: V gene, D gene, J gene, clone size, CDR3 DNA, CDR3 protein. A D gene is named only where the DNA matches it firmly. Not all rows give a size; the values are once, few, many and, for expanded clones, a class.

TRBV14	TRBD1	TRBJ1-1	few	TGTGCCAGCAGCCGAGTGATGGGACAGGGGAACACTGAAGCTTTCTTT	CASSRVMGQGNTEAFF
TRBV4-3	-	TRBJ2-2	few	TGCGCCAGCAGCCAAGATCTGTCGCGAGGGTTCAACACCGGGGAGCTGTTTTTT	CASSQDLSRGFNTGELFF
TRBV11-2	TRBD2	TRBJ2-3	-	TGTGCCAGCAGCTCCAGAGGGGGACTAGCCCCAGATACGCAGTATTTT	CASSSRGGLAPDTQYF
TRBV20-1	TRBD2	TRBJ2-7	few	TGCAGTACGACTCCCGGACTAGCGGGAAAATACGAGCAGTACTTC	CSTTPGLAGKYEQYF
TRBV14	-	TRBJ2-7	-	TGTGCCAGCAGCCTTTGGACAGGGGACATAGCGGGAGTGGGGTACGAGCAGTACTTC	CASSLWTGDIAGVGYEQYF
TRBV3-1	-	TRBJ2-7	-	TGTGCCAGCAGCCAAGTCGGAGGGCACGAGCAGTACTTC	CASSQVGGHEQYF
TRBV7-6	TRBD1	TRBJ2-2	-	TGTGCCAGCAGCTTAAGACCCGGACAGGGGTACACCGGGGAGCTGTTTTTT	CASSLRPGQGYTGELFF
TRBV29-1	-	TRBJ1-5	few	TGCAGCGTTGCTGGGCTGGGCAATCAGCCCCAGCATTTT	CSVAGLGNQPQHF
TRBV20-1	-	TRBJ2-4	few	TGCAGTGCTAGCTACCAGGGGGGCCTAAGCAAAAACATTCAGTACTTC	CSASYQGGLSKNIQYF
TRBV5-1	-	TRBJ2-5	few	TGCGCCAGCAGCTTGGGTTATGGGGGAGTGGGAGAGACCCAGTACTTC	CASSLGYGGVGETQYF
TRBV10-2	TRBD1	TRBJ1-1	-	TGCGCCAGCAGTGCCAGACAGGGGCTTGAAGCTTTCTTT	CASSARQGLEAFF
TRBV12-3/TRBV12-4	-	TRBJ2-1	few	TGTGCCAGCAGTCCCCGACGGACTGGGTACAATGAGCAGTTCTTC	CASSPRRTGYNEQFF
TRBV4-3	TRBD2	TRBJ2-5	-	TGCGCCAGCAGCCGGGGGACTAGCGGACAAGAGACCCAGTACTTC	CASSRGTSGQETQYF
TRBV27	-	TRBJ1-6	few	TGTGCCAGCAGTTACCTCAGGGCCTATAATTCACCCCTCCACTTT	CASSYLRAYNSPLHF
TRBV3-1	-	TRBJ2-5	few	TGTGCCAGCAGCCAAGTCCCGGGGCGCCAAGAGACCCAGTACTTC	CASSQVPGRQETQYF
TRBV5-1	-	TRBJ2-2	many	TGCGCCAGCAGCTTTTCAGGAGAAACCGGGGAGCTGTTTTTT	CASSFSGETGELFF
TRBV3-1	TRBD2	TRBJ2-5	-	TGTGCCAGCAGCCAAGATAGGGAAAACGGGGGGGCAGAGACCCAGTACTTC	CASSQDRENGGAETQYF
TRBV6-1	-	TRBJ2-2	-	TGTGCCAGCAGCCCCCGTCTTAGAGCGACCGGGGAGCTGTTTTTT	CASSPRLRATGELFF
TRBV3-1	-	TRBJ1-4	few	TGTGCCAGCAGCCTAAAGGGGGGCACTAATGAAAAACTGTTTTTT	CASSLKGGTNEKLFF
TRBV12-3/TRBV12-4	TRBD2	TRBJ2-1	few	TGTGCCAGCAGTCCTAGCGGGGTGAGCTCCTACAATGAGCAGTTCTTC	CASSPSGVSSYNEQFF
TRBV30	-	TRBJ2-1	-	TGTGCCTGGGAAGCTCTAGGTGAGCAGTTCTTC	CAWEALGEQFF
TRBV20-1	-	TRBJ2-3	many	TGCAGTGCTGCCCGGGACGGAGGCCTAGGCACAGATACGCAGTATTTT	CSAARDGGLGTDTQYF
TRBV7-2	TRBD2	TRBJ2-4	-	TGTGCCAGCAGCTTCCAACTAGCGGGAGCCAAAAACATTCAGTACTTC	CASSFQLAGAKNIQYF
TRBV29-1	TRBD1	TRBJ2-7	-	TGCAGCGCGGAGGGACAGGGCACCTACGAGCAGTACTTC	CSAEGQGTYEQYF